This passage covers 5 T cell receptor beta chains from one sample sequenced in a study of CD8 T cells in ankylosing spondylitis. Their antigens remain unidentified. Broader study findings: Several highly homologous variants formed a TCR beta motif that appeared characteristic of ankylosing spondylitis blood.

TCRdb processed the 5' RACE reads anew with MiXCR; each CDR3 protein has one entry. Of about 400,000 distinct CDR3 sequences in the sample, approximately 20% were seen once. The material sequenced was blood, either unsorted or a sorted T cell fraction (not recorded which). The receptors shown here come from a male donor with ankylosing spondylitis.

The sample holds a few counts of this clonotype. V gene TRBV5-1 combines with J gene TRBJ2-1, with D unclear. In germline, CDR1 is SGHRS, CDR2 YFSETQ. Trimming pared 5 bases from V and 9 bases from J, leaving 18 bases between. The CDR3 totals 14 residues. The CDR3 here is CASREVGVYREQFF. The CDR3, as DNA: TGCGCCAGCAGAGAAGTGGGCGTCTACCGTGAGCAGTTCTTC.

This clonotype has just a few counts. The chain employs TRBV21-1 and TRBJ2-7. TRBV21-1 is assigned pseudogene status. The CDR3 covers 15 residues. CDR3 residues: CASSKGSGSIYEQYF. The CDR3 region has the DNA TGTGCCAGCAGCAAAGGCTCGGGCAGCATCTACGAGCAGTACTTC.

The chain recombines TRBV5-8 with TRBJ2-1, with D uncertain. This CDR3 region has 15 residues. Germline V CDR1 and CDR2: SGHTS, YDEGEE. Trimming removed 2 bases from V and 0 bases from J, with 9 bases in between. The CDR3 DNA sequence: TGTGCCAGCAGCTTAGAGCCGAGCTCCTACAATGAGCAGTTCTTC. Translating it yields CASSLEPSSYNEQFF.

This clonotype was picked up a small number of times. The rearrangement joins TRBV5-6 to TRBJ1-1; 8 bases match TRBD1. The J segment lost 0 bases and the V segment lost 2 bases, leaving 6 bases of the junction unmatched. CDR3 length: 16 residues. Germline V CDR1 and CDR2: SGHDT, YYEEEE. The CDR3 loop is CASSFRGRGMNTEAFF. The CDR3 DNA is TGTGCCAGCAGCTTCAGGGGGCGAGGCATGAACACTGAAGCTTTCTTT. The variable domain in full, completed from reference TRBV5-6 and TRBJ1-1, reads DAGVTQSPTHLIKTRGQQVTLRCSPKSGHDTVSWYQQALGQGPQFIFQYYEEEERQRGNFPDRFSGHQFPNYSSELNVNALLLGDSALYLCASSFRGRGMNTEAFFGQGTRLTVV.

The chain is built from TRBV29-1 and TRBJ2-3; 7 bases are a match to TRBD2. Per the germline V gene, CDR1 is SQVTM and CDR2 is ANQGSEA. V shed 4 bases, J shed 6 bases, and the junction held 7 bases outside the gene matches. CDR3 length: 13 amino acids. For the CDR3, the DNA is TGCAGCGTTGGTAGTATGGGAGGGGATACGCAGTATTTT. Translating it yields CSVGSMGGDTQYF.